One TCR beta chain is described in this entry. After removal of 6 bases from V and 6 bases from J, the junction contained 4 bases not matched to a gene. Germline CDR1 SGHVS, CDR2 FQNEAQ. This CDR3 contains 12 residues. The data were taken from a study of CD8 T cells in Susac syndrome. Roughly 0.45 to 1 ug RNA was reverse transcribed with random hexamers. The CDR3 of TCR beta was amplified by immunoSEQ multiplex PCR across 54 Vbeta and 13 Jbeta. TCRdb itself ran the immunoSEQ multiplex PCR reads through MiXCR, one entry per CDR3 protein. The sample yields some 260,000 distinct CDR3 sequences, around 84% seen once. TCR beta sequencing was performed on blood CD8+ and CD4+ T cells. FACS enriched CD8+ TEMRA cells, while bulk CD8+ and CD4+ were negatively isolated.

The TCR sequence derives from a human donor with multiple sclerosis. The specimen sequenced was CD8+ T cells from PBMCs. The chain carries TRBV7-8 and TRBJ2-7; 8 nucleotides agree with TRBD2. The CDR3 DNA reads as TGTGCCAGCAGGCCTACTAGCGGCGAGCAGTACTTC. Translation gives CASRPTSGEQYF.